This T cell receptor (beta chain) was retrieved from a study of T cell repertoires in cytomegalovirus infection. Overall study findings and caveats: Accumulated public TCR beta family frequency recognized individuals carrying CMV together with the relevant HLA. Ex vivo responses were dominated by HLA-C-restricted CMV-specific TCR beta clonotypes.

This clonotype was seen a handful of times. What it binds is not known. TCRdb reprocessed the reads via MiXCR and lists one record per CDR3 protein. The sample comprises about 68,000 distinct CDR3 sequences, 20% to 25% of which are singletons, and approximately 79% rests with the top ten. The germline V gene encodes CDR1 MNHNS and CDR2 SASEGT. This CDR3 region has 13 residues. V lost 10 bases to trimming and J lost 2 bases; unmatched junction nucleotides: 4. This chain connects TRBV6-1 to TRBJ1-5; 8 bases match TRBD1. The sample consisted of PBMCs, sequenced either directly or after in vitro stimulation (not recorded which). This clonotype was sampled from a human donor in good health (CMV status not recorded). Some clones in this sample may be carry-over from other donors' samples. The CDR3 DNA reads as TGTGCCACAACAGGGGGACGCAATCAGCCCCAGCATTTT. Its translation is CATTGGRNQPQHF.